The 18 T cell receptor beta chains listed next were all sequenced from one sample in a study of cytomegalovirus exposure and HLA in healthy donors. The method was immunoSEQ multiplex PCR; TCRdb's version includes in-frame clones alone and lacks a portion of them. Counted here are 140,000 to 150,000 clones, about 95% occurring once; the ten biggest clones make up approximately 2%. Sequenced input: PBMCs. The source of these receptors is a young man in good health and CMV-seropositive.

CDR3 region: CASSKTSGTQYF. CDR3 nucleotides: TGTGCCAGCAGTAAAACTTCTGGGACCCAGTACTTC. The chain employs TRBV27 and TRBJ2-5, with unresolved D. The CDR3 totals 12 residues. Per the germline V gene, CDR1 is MNHEY and CDR2 is SMNVEV (reference sequence). Between the trimmed V and J ends, which lost 5 bases and 7 bases, there was a span of 11 bases.

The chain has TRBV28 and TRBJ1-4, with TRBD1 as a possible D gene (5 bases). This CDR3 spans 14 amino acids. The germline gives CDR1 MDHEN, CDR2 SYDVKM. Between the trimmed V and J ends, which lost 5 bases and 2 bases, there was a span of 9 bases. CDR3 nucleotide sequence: TGTGCCAGCAGTCCCGACAGCACTAATGAAAAACTGTTTTTT. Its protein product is CASSPDSTNEKLFF. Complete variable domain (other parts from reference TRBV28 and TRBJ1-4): DVKVTQSSRYLVKRTGEKVFLECVQDMDHENMFWYRQDPGLGLRLIYFSYDVKMKEKGDIPEGYSVSREKKERFSLILESASTNQTSMYLCASSPDSTNEKLFFGSGTQLSVL.

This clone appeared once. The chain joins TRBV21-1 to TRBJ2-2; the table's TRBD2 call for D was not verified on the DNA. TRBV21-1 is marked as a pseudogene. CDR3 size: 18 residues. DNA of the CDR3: TGTGCCAGCAGCAAGAAGGGCCGCGGGGACCCAAACACCGGGGAGCTGTTTTTT. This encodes CASSKKGRGDPNTGELFF.

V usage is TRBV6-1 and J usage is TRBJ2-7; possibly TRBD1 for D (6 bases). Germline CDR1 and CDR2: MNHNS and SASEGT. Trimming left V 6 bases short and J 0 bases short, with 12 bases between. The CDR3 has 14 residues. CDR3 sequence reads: CASSLQGSSYEQYF. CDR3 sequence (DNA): TGTGCCAGCAGCCTACAGGGTAGCTCCTACGAGCAGTACTTC.

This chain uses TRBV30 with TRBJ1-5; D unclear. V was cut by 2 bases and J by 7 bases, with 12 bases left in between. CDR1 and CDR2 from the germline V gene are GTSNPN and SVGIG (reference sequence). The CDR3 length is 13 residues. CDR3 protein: CAWSRGYQQPQHF. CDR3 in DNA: TGTGCCTGGAGTAGAGGATACCAACAGCCCCAGCATTTT.

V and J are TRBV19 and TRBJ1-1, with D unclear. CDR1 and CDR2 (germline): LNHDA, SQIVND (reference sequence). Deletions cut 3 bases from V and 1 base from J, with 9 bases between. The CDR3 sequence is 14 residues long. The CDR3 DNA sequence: TGTGCCAGTAGTATCGTGAGCCAGAACACTGAAGCTTTCTTT. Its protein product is CASSIVSQNTEAFF. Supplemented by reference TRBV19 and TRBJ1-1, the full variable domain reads DGGITQSPKYLFRKEGQNVTLSCEQNLNHDAMYWYRQDPGQGLRLIYYSQIVNDFQKGDIAEGYSVSREKKESFPLTVTSAQKNPTAFYLCASSIVSQNTEAFFGQGTRLTVV.

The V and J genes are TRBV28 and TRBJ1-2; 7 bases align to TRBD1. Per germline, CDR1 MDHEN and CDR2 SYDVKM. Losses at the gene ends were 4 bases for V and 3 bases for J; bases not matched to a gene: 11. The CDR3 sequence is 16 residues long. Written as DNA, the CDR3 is TGTGCCAGCAGTTCCTCTCGGGGAGACAGGGACTATGGCTACACCTTC. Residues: CASSSSRGDRDYGYTF.

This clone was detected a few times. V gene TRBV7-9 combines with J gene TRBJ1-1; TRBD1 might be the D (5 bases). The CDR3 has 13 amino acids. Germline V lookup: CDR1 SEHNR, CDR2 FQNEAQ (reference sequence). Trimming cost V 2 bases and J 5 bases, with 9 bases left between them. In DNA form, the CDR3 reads TGTGCCAGCAGCTTACAGGGAGGGACTGAAGCTTTCTTT. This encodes CASSLQGGTEAFF.

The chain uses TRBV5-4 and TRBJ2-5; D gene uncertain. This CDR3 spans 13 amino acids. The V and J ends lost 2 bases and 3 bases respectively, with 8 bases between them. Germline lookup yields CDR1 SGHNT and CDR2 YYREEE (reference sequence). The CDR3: CASSFRVEETQYF. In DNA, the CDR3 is TGTGCCAGCAGCTTCCGAGTGGAAGAGACCCAGTACTTC.

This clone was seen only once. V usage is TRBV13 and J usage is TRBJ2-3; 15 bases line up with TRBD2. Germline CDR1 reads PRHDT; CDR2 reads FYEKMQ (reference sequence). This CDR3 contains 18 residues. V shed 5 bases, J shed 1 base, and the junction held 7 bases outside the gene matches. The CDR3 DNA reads TGTGCCAGCAGCGAGGGACTAGCGGGAGGCCGGGGCACAGATACGCAGTATTTT. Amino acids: CASSEGLAGGRGTDTQYF.

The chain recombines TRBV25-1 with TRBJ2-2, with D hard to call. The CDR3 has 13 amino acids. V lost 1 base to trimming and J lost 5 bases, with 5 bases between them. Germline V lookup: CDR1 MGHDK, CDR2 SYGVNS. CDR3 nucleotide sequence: TGTGCCAGCAGTGAATTTCTAACCGGGGAGCTGTTTTTT. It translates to CASSEFLTGELFF.

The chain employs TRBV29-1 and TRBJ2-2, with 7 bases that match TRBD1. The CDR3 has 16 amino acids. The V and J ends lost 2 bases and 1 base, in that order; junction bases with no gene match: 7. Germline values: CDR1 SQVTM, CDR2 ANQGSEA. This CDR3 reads CSVEKRRTGNTGELFF. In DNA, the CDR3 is TGCAGCGTTGAAAAGAGGCGGACAGGGAACACCGGGGAGCTGTTTTTT.

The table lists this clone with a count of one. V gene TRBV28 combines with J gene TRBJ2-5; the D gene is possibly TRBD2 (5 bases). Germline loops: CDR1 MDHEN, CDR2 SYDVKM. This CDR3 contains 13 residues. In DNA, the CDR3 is TGTGGAATCGGTCTAGCCCAACAAGAGACCCAGTACTTC. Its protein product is CGIGLAQQETQYF. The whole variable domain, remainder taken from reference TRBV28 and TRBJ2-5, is DVKVTQSSRYLVKRTGEKVFLECVQDMDHENMFWYRQDPGLGLRLIYFSYDVKMKEKGDIPEGYSVSREKKERFSLILESASTNQTSMYLCGIGLAQQETQYFGPGTRLLVL.

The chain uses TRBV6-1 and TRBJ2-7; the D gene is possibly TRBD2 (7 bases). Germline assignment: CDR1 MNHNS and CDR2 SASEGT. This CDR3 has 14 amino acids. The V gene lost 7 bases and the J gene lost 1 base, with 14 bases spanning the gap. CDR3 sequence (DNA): TGTGCCAGCATGAGGGGGGGAGGGTCCTACGAGCAGTACTTC. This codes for CASMRGGGSYEQYF.

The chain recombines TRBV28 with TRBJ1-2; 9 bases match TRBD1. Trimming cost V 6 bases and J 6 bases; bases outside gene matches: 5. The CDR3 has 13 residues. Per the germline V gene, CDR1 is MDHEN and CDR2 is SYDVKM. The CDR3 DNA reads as TGTGCCAGCAGGCTTGGACAGGGGAATGGCTACACCTTC. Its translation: CASRLGQGNGYTF.

CDR3 sequence (DNA): TGCGCCAGTGCCTGGGGTGGAGGCCTGGGGTACGAGCAGTACTTC. This encodes CASAWGGGLGYEQYF. The chain joins TRBV5-1 to TRBJ2-7; the D gene is possibly TRBD2 (5 bases). V lost 8 bases, J lost 4 bases, and 22 bases lay in between. This CDR3 is built from 15 residues. Per germline, CDR1 SGHRS and CDR2 YFSETQ.

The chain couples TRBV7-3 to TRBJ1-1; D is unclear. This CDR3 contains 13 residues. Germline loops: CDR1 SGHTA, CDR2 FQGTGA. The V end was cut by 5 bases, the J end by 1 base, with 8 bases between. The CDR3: CASSAGGNTEAFF. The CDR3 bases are TGTGCCAGCAGCGCAGGAGGGAACACTGAAGCTTTCTTT.

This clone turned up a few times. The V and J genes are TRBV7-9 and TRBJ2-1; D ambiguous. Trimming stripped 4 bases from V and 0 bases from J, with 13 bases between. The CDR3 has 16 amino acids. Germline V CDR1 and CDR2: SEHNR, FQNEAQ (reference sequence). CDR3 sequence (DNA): TGTGCCAGCAGCTCCACCGGGTCCAGCTCCTACAATGAGCAGTTCTTC. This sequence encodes CASSSTGSSSYNEQFF.